Each of the 10 T cell receptor beta chains below was sequenced from the same sample in a study of metastatic and nonmetastatic thyroid tumors. MiXCR was used by TCRdb to re-call the PCR reads. The sample has more than 90,000 clones, 12% seen once; the top ten hold 11%. No treatment of any kind had been given to any patient before thyroid surgery. Sample: blood. Receptors originate from a female donor with papillary thyroid cancer or a benign thyroid nodule (not recorded which). Some clones in this sample may be carry-over from other donors' samples.

This clone was counted only a few times. The rearrangement joins TRBV6-6 to TRBJ2-7, with a possible D match to TRBD2 (6 bases). V shed 0 bases and J shed 3 bases, with 12 bases lying between them. The CDR3 sequence is 15 residues long. CDR1 and CDR2 (germline): MNHNY, SVGAGI (reference sequence). CDR3 bases: TGTGCCAGCAGTTACTCCTCCTGGGGGGACTACGAGCAGTACTTC. Its translation is CASSYSSWGDYEQYF.

At least ten counts were recorded for this clone. V and J are TRBV28 and TRBJ2-7; 14 bases are shared with TRBD2. Looked up from germline, CDR1 is MDHEN and CDR2 is SYDVKM. CDR3 length equals 15 residues. The V gene end was trimmed by 7 bases and the J gene end by 4 bases; junction bases not matched to a gene: 6. In DNA form, the CDR3 reads TGTGCCAGCACCAAGGGGACTAGCGGGGGATACGAGCAGTACTTC. Amino acids: CASTKGTSGGYEQYF.

At least ten counts were recorded for this clone. This chain connects TRBV7-3 to TRBJ1-3; D is perhaps TRBD1 (6 bases). The CDR3 is made up of 21 amino acids. The V and J ends lost 1 base and 3 bases respectively, with 28 bases between them. Germline V gene lookup returns CDR1 SGHTA and CDR2 FQGTGA. The DNA for the CDR3 is TGTGCCAGCAGCTTAATGCGGGGGGGCCAGAGCCAGCCTAATGGTGGAAACACCATATATTTT. It translates to CASSLMRGGQSQPNGGNTIYF.

This clone occurred many times. The rearrangement uses TRBV11-2 and TRBJ2-2; 8 nucleotides match TRBD1. Germline V gene data show CDR1 as SGHAT and CDR2 as FQNNGV. Trimming at V came to 5 bases and at J to 7 bases, leaving 6 bases not matched to a gene. The CDR3 covers 14 residues. For the CDR3, the DNA is TGTGCCAGCAGCCCACAGGGGGTTGACGGGGAGCTGTTTTTT. Protein: CASSPQGVDGELFF.

In its sample, this clone was seen many times. This chain uses TRBV5-1 with TRBJ2-7; 8 nucleotides line up with TRBD1. This CDR3 is built from 13 residues. Germline CDR1 reads SGHRS; CDR2 reads YFSETQ. Unmatched junction bases numbered 0, after V lost 1 base and J lost 3 bases. The CDR3 coding sequence is TGCGCCAGCAGCTTGACAGGGGGCTACGAGCAGTACTTC. Translated, it gives CASSLTGGYEQYF. The full variable domain, in which reference TRBV5-1 and TRBJ2-7 provide the parts outside the CDR3, is KAGVTQTPRYLIKTRGQQVTLSCSPISGHRSVSWYQQTPGQGLQFLFEYFSETQRNKGNFPGRFSGRQFSNSRSEMNVSTLELGDSALYLCASSLTGGYEQYFGPGTRLTVT.

The chain has TRBV27 and TRBJ2-1; tentative D call: TRBD2 (7 bases). V dropped 8 bases and J dropped 0 bases, with 23 bases sitting between them. The germline CDR1 and CDR2 sequences are MNHEY and SMNVEV (reference sequence). The CDR3 is 18 amino acids. This CDR3 is CASSLFLRGAPSYNEQFF. For the CDR3, the DNA is TGTGCCAGCTCTTTGTTTCTTCGGGGGGCCCCCTCCTACAATGAGCAGTTCTTC.

In this sample, this clone turned up a few times. The chain links TRBV19 to TRBJ1-1; the D gene is possibly TRBD1 (5 bases). V shed 7 bases and J shed 8 bases, with 23 bases lying between them. CDR1 and CDR2 from the germline V gene are LNHDA and SQIVND (reference sequence). The CDR3 spans 15 residues. The CDR3 is CASIGVAASWGEAFF. The CDR3 nucleotides read TGTGCCAGTATTGGGGTGGCGGCATCCTGGGGGGAAGCTTTCTTT. The variable domain in full, completed from reference TRBV19 and TRBJ1-1, reads DGGITQSPKYLFRKEGQNVTLSCEQNLNHDAMYWYRQDPGQGLRLIYYSQIVNDFQKGDIAEGYSVSREKKESFPLTVTSAQKNPTAFYLCASIGVAASWGEAFFGQGTRLTVV.

The chain is built from TRBV5-4 and TRBJ2-2, with D perhaps given as TRBD1 or TRBD2 (5 bases each). Germline V gives CDR1 SGHNT, CDR2 YYREEE (reference sequence). V was cut by 4 bases and J by 4 bases, with 14 bases left in between. The CDR3 is 15 residues long. The CDR3 region has the DNA TGTGCCAGCAGCCCCGAACTGGGACGCACCGGGGAGCTGTTTTTT. Translation: CASSPELGRTGELFF.

This clone was seen at least ten times. The gene calls are TRBV2 and TRBJ1-2; weak D call: TRBD1 (6 bases). Germline loops: CDR1 SNHLY, CDR2 FYNNEI. The V end lost 1 base, the J end lost 2 bases, and 8 bases lay between the germline ends. This CDR3 is 14 amino acids long. The CDR3 protein is CASSEGTVNYGYTF. CDR3 bases: TGTGCCAGCAGTGAAGGGACAGTAAACTATGGCTACACCTTC. The whole variable domain, remainder taken from reference TRBV2 and TRBJ1-2, is EPEVTQTPSHQVTQMGQEVILRCVPISNHLYFYWYRQILGQKVEFLVSFYNNEISEKSEIFDDQFSVERPDGSNFTLKIRSTKLEDSAMYFCASSEGTVNYGYTFGSGTRLTVV.

This clone was detected many times. The chain employs TRBV7-9 and TRBJ2-1; no clear D gene. Germline-derived CDR1 and CDR2 are SEHNR and FQNEAQ (reference sequence). The CDR3 has 14 amino acids. V dropped 5 bases and J dropped 8 bases, with 16 bases sitting between them. The DNA for the CDR3 is TGTGCCAGCAGCGAGTGGGCAGCCCCCTATGAGCAGTTCTTC. Encoded protein: CASSEWAAPYEQFF.